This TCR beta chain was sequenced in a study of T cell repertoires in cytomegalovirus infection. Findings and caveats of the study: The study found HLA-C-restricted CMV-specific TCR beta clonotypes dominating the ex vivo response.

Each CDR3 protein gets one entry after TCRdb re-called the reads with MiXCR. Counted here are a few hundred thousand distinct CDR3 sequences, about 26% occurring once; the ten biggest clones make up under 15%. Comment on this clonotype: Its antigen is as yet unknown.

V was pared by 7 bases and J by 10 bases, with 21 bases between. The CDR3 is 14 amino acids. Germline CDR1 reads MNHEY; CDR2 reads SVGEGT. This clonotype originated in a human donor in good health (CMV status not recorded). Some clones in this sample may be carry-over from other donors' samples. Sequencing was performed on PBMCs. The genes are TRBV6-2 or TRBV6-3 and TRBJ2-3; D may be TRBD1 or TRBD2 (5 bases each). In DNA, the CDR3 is TGTGCCAGCACCAATCCGCCCGGGACCCCCGCGCAGTATTTT. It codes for CASTNPPGTPAQYF.